Below are 15 T cell receptor beta chains sequenced from a single sample in a study of shared clonotypes between healthy human individuals. Method: immunoSEQ multiplex PCR; TCRdb's copy keeps in-frame clones and lacks some. The sample contains more than 150,000 clones, over 50% of which appear only once. Sequencing was performed on memory CD4+ T cells sorted from blood. Subset indicated: CD45RA-negative fraction. Receptors originate from a man under 40 in good health.

The chain links TRBV15 to TRBJ2-1; a possible D gene is TRBD1 (5 bases). CDR1 and CDR2 (germline): LNHNV, YYDKDF (reference sequence). The ends were cut back, 5 bases at V and 4 bases at J, with 6 bases in the middle. There are 12 residues in the CDR3. The CDR3, as DNA: TGTGCCACCAGCGACAGTTACAATGAGCAGTTCTTC. Its protein product is CATSDSYNEQFF.

The J gene is TRBJ2-3, the V gene TRBV30; no definite D call. Germline lookup yields CDR1 GTSNPN and CDR2 SVGIG (reference sequence). The germline V and J ends were trimmed by 0 bases and 2 bases, with 6 bases remaining between them. The CDR3 spans 13 residues. CDR3: CAWSVVFTDTQYF. The CDR3 nucleotides are TGTGCCTGGAGTGTAGTATTCACAGATACGCAGTATTTT.

V and J are TRBV19 and TRBJ1-5; D perhaps matches TRBD1 (5 bases). V was pared by 5 bases and J by 7 bases, with 15 bases between. The CDR3 is 14 residues long. Germline V gene lookup returns CDR1 LNHDA and CDR2 SQIVND (reference sequence). CDR3 sequence (DNA): TGTGCCAGTAGTTCATCAGGGCCCGGACAGCCCCAGCATTTT. This gives the protein CASSSSGPGQPQHF.

The gene calls are TRBV19 and TRBJ2-7; D is undetermined. The CDR3 is 11 residues long. Germline lookup yields CDR1 LNHDA and CDR2 SQIVND (reference sequence). The germline V and J ends were trimmed by 4 bases and 6 bases, with 7 bases remaining between them. In DNA form, the CDR3 reads TGTGCCAGTAGTACTCACCGCGAGCAGTACTTC. Its translation: CASSTHREQYF.

In this sample, this clone turned up a few times. The chain has TRBV2 and TRBJ2-7; TRBD1 agrees at 9 bases. The CDR3 runs 15 residues. With V trimmed by 5 bases and J by 0 bases, 5 bases remained unmatched. Looked up from germline, CDR1 is SNHLY and CDR2 is FYNNEI. The CDR3 sequence: CASSPQGAPSYEQYF. In DNA, the CDR3 is TGTGCCAGCAGTCCACAGGGGGCCCCCTCCTACGAGCAGTACTTC. Looking up the rest from reference TRBV2 and TRBJ2-7 gives the full variable domain: EPEVTQTPSHQVTQMGQEVILRCVPISNHLYFYWYRQILGQKVEFLVSFYNNEISEKSEIFDDQFSVERPDGSNFTLKIRSTKLEDSAMYFCASSPQGAPSYEQYFGPGTRLTVT.

The chain recombines TRBV7-2 with TRBJ2-5; D is undetermined. Trimming cost V 3 bases and J 2 bases, with 13 bases left between them. There are 15 residues in the CDR3. CDR1 is SGHTA, CDR2 FQGNSA, per germline. The CDR3 sequence is CASSLVATNQETQYF. The CDR3 DNA sequence: TGTGCCAGCAGCTTGGTTGCCACAAATCAAGAGACCCAGTACTTC.

The rearrangement joins TRBV4-3 to TRBJ2-7, with D perhaps TRBD1 or TRBD2 (5 bases each). Trimming took off 0 bases at V and 6 bases at J, with 15 bases between the two ends. The CDR3 runs 15 residues. Germline V CDR1 and CDR2: LGHNA, YSLEER. The CDR3 sequence is CASSQDWGWGGEQYF. The CDR3 DNA reads as TGCGCCAGCAGCCAAGATTGGGGGTGGGGTGGCGAGCAGTACTTC.

The rearrangement joins TRBV29-1 to TRBJ2-5, with 8 bases identical to TRBD1. CDR1 and CDR2 (germline): SQVTM, ANQGSEA. The CDR3 has 19 amino acids. Trimming removed 0 bases from V and 5 bases from J; junction bases left unmatched: 20. In DNA form, the CDR3 reads TGCAGCGTTGAAGATGGCCAGGGGGCCTTTGTTGGTCGGTCGGAGACCCAGTACTTC. Translating it yields CSVEDGQGAFVGRSETQYF.

The chain has TRBV7-9 and TRBJ2-1; D is unresolved. There are 14 residues in the CDR3. CDR1 and CDR2 (germline): SEHNR, FQNEAQ (reference sequence). Trimming stripped 4 bases from V and 7 bases from J, with 14 bases between. The DNA for the CDR3 is TGTGCCAGCAGCTCCCCACCTGAGAGGAATGAGCAGTTCTTC. The encoded protein is CASSSPPERNEQFF. Variable domain in full (rest from reference TRBV7-9 and TRBJ2-1): DTGVSQNPRHKITKRGQNVTFRCDPISEHNRLYWYRQTLGQGPEFLTYFQNEAQLEKSRLLSDRFSAERPKGSFSTLEIQRTEQGDSAMYLCASSSPPERNEQFFGPGTRLTVL.

This chain uses TRBV7-9 with TRBJ2-7; D gene unclear. Germline values: CDR1 SEHNR, CDR2 FQNEAQ (reference sequence). V was pared by 0 bases and J by 5 bases, with 5 bases between. The CDR3 is 12 amino acids. Here the CDR3 reads CASSLAFDEQYF. The CDR3 DNA reads TGTGCCAGCAGCTTAGCGTTCGACGAGCAGTACTTC.

J is TRBJ2-6 and V is TRBV5-4; 7 nucleotides line up with TRBD1. The CDR3 consists of 16 residues. CDR1 SGHNT and CDR2 YYREEE come from the germline V gene (reference sequence). The ends lost 3 bases at V and 2 bases at J; junction bases unmatched: 5. DNA for the CDR3: TGTGCCAGCAGCTCGATCGACAGGGCTGGGGCCAACGTCCTGACTTTC. Encoded protein: CASSSIDRAGANVLTF.

The rearrangement uses TRBV5-5 and TRBJ2-2; TRBD1 is a possible D gene (5 bases). The CDR3 extends over 14 amino acids. The V end was cut by 4 bases, the J end by 6 bases, with 13 bases between. The germline CDR1 and CDR2 sequences are SGHKS and YYEKEE (reference sequence). CDR3 nucleotide sequence: TGTGCCAGCAGCGCAATCCTAGGGGCCGGGGAGCTGTTTTTT. It encodes CASSAILGAGELFF.

CDR3 protein: CASSLRTGNTYEQYF. CDR3 nucleotides: TGTGCCAGCAGCTTAAGGACAGGGAATACCTACGAGCAGTACTTC. The chain employs TRBV11-2 and TRBJ2-7; 8 nucleotides match TRBD1. Looked up from germline, CDR1 is SGHAT and CDR2 is FQNNGV. V was pared by 2 bases and J by 2 bases, with 5 bases of the junction left unmatched. The CDR3 covers 15 residues.

The rearrangement uses TRBV21-1 and TRBJ2-1; the table gives TRBD2 as D, unverified against the DNA. TRBV21-1 is a listed pseudogene. The CDR3 has 14 amino acids. The DNA of the CDR3 is TGTGCCAGGGCGGCGGGAGGGCGCTACAATGAGCAGTTCTTC. It yields the protein CARAAGGRYNEQFF.

In its sample, this clone was seen a few times. This CDR3 is CASSFPGDNYGYTF. CDR3 nucleotides: TGTGCCAGCAGTTTTCCCGGGGACAACTATGGCTACACCTTC. This chain connects TRBV28 to TRBJ1-2; maybe TRBD1 (5 bases). Between the trimmed V and J ends, which lost 3 bases and 2 bases, there was a span of 10 bases. The CDR3 is 14 amino acids. Germline CDR1 and CDR2: MDHEN and SYDVKM.